Below are 3 T cell receptor beta chains sequenced from a single sample in a study of cytomegalovirus exposure and HLA in healthy donors. Vbeta (60) and Jbeta (13) primers were used in the PCR. Sequencing was performed with immunoSEQ multiplex PCR; in TCRdb, only in-frame clones are kept and a portion is missing. In the table there are 110,000 or so clones, roughly 70% of which are singletons. Sequencing was done on a sample of PBMCs. The source is a woman aged 35 to 49 in good health and CMV-seropositive.

The V gene is TRBV2, the J gene TRBJ1-1; D unclear. The CDR3 spans 14 residues. V was shortened by 6 bases and J by 3 bases, with 14 bases between the two germline ends. Looked up from germline, CDR1 is SNHLY and CDR2 is FYNNEI. CDR3 sequence (DNA): TGTGCCAGCAGCGGCGTTGCGCGGGACACTGAAGCTTTCTTT. Protein: CASSGVARDTEAFF.

The V call is TRBV11-3, the J call TRBJ1-1; 9 nucleotides agree with TRBD1. Germline loops: CDR1 SGHNT, CDR2 YENEEA. The CDR3 runs 18 residues. The J segment lost 2 bases and the V segment lost 0 bases, leaving 10 bases of the junction unmatched. DNA of the CDR3: TGTGCCAGCAGCTTAGAAGGTCGACTACAGGGGGCTAACACTGAAGCTTTCTTT. Translating gives CASSLEGRLQGANTEAFF.

The chain joins TRBV6-5 to TRBJ2-7, with 10 bases identical to TRBD1. The V gene's germline CDR1 is MNHEY and CDR2 SVGAGI. CDR3 size: 13 residues. The ends lost 2 bases at V and 6 bases at J; junction bases unmatched: 1. CDR3 coding DNA: TGTGCCAGCAGTTACGGGACAGGGGTCGAGCAGTACTTC. Residues: CASSYGTGVEQYF.